A single sample is the source of the 30 T cell receptor beta chains below, sequenced in a study of T cells after yellow fever vaccination. TCRdb fed the 5' RACE reads into MiXCR, producing one record per CDR3 protein. The sample carries 70,000 or so distinct CDR3 sequences, around 7.8% recorded once. The sample here was CD8+ T cells sorted from PBMCs, taken about 10 days after the first yellow fever vaccination. The receptors here all came from a young man who received the YFV17D yellow fever vaccine.

Many counts were recorded for this clonotype. The chain is built from TRBV6-2 or TRBV6-3 and TRBJ1-1; D gene ambiguous. In germline, CDR1 is MNHEY, CDR2 SVGEGT. This CDR3 is built from 14 residues. V lost 0 bases and J 6 bases, leaving 11 bases between the germline ends. CDR3 nucleotide sequence: TGTGCCAGCAGTTACTCGAGGGCGGTCGCTGAAGCTTTCTTT. It specifies CASSYSRAVAEAFF.

In this sample, this clonotype turned up a few times. J is TRBJ2-5 and V is TRBV7-2; TRBD2 agrees at 13 bases. Trimming took 6 bases from V and 2 from J; bases not matched to a gene: 3. Germline V lookup: CDR1 SGHTA, CDR2 FQGNSA. This CDR3 has 15 amino acids. The CDR3 reads CASRLAGGLQETQYF. The CDR3 DNA follows: TGTGCCAGCAGACTAGCGGGGGGGCTTCAAGAGACCCAGTACTTC.

This clonotype turned up a few times. V gene TRBV19 combines with J gene TRBJ1-5; D possibly corresponds to TRBD1 (5 bases). V was shortened by 10 bases and J by 0 bases, with 10 bases between the two germline ends. There are 13 residues in the CDR3. Germline lookup yields CDR1 LNHDA and CDR2 SQIVND (reference sequence). CDR3 in DNA: TGTGCCACGACAGAGTATAGCAATCAGCCCCAGCATTTT. Translation: CATTEYSNQPQHF. Based on the CDR3 plus reference TRBV19 and TRBJ1-5, the full variable domain is DGGITQSPKYLFRKEGQNVTLSCEQNLNHDAMYWYRQDPGQGLRLIYYSQIVNDFQKGDIAEGYSVSREKKESFPLTVTSAQKNPTAFYLCATTEYSNQPQHFGDGTRLSIL.

Many counts were recorded for this clonotype. The chain employs TRBV6-7 and TRBJ1-6; 8 nucleotides match TRBD1. TRBV6-7 qualifies as an ORF whose function is uncertain. CDR3 size: 16 residues. V lost 6 bases to trimming and J lost 10 bases; unmatched junction nucleotides: 14. Here the CDR3 DNA reads TGTGCCAGCAGCCTCCAATCGGACAGGGAGAAATCACCCCTCCACTTT. As protein: CASSLQSDREKSPLHF.

This clonotype was seen a handful of times. The V and J genes are TRBV12-3 or TRBV12-4 and TRBJ2-1, with no clear D. Trimming left V 2 bases short and J 10 bases short, with 9 bases between. This CDR3 spans 12 amino acids. The DNA for the CDR3 is TGTGCCAGCAGTTTAATCGTGTCGGAGCAGTTCTTC. This translates into CASSLIVSEQFF.

This clonotype was found a few times. The CDR3 spells CASSGTWTSGVPADTQYF. CDR3 in DNA: TGTGCCAGCAGCGGAACTTGGACTAGCGGGGTCCCTGCAGATACGCAGTATTTT. This chain connects TRBV5-4 to TRBJ2-3; 12 bases map to TRBD2. Per germline, CDR1 SGHNT and CDR2 YYREEE (reference sequence). Unmatched junction bases numbered 13, after V lost 4 bases and J lost 4 bases. The CDR3 extends over 18 amino acids.

This clonotype showed up many times. CDR3 coding DNA: TGTGCCAGCAGCCCGCCCACAGGAACCCAACACACAGATACGCAGTATTTT. It specifies CASSPPTGTQHTDTQYF. This chain joins TRBV13 and TRBJ2-3, with a weak D call TRBD1 (5 bases). V lost 5 bases to trimming and J lost 2 bases, with 20 bases between them. From germline, CDR1 is PRHDT and CDR2 FYEKMQ (reference sequence). The CDR3 is 17 amino acids.

This clonotype was recorded a few times. The chain joins TRBV4-3 to TRBJ1-4, with unresolved D. The V and J ends lost 1 base and 8 bases respectively, with 11 bases between them. Per germline, CDR1 LGHNA and CDR2 YSLEER. CDR3 length equals 14 residues. The CDR3 DNA is TGCGCCAGCAGCCAAGTTCGGGCAGACGAAAAACTGTTTTTT. It yields the protein CASSQVRADEKLFF.

This clonotype appeared many times. This sequence joins TRBV20-1 and TRBJ2-7, with D perhaps matching TRBD2 (6 bases). This CDR3 comprises 15 residues. Germline V CDR1 and CDR2: DFQATT, SNEGSKA (reference sequence). V was clipped by 2 bases and J by 3 bases, with 17 bases between them. The CDR3 DNA sequence: TGCAGTGCTAGAATCCCGGGGAGGAACATCTACGAGCAGTACTTC. Translating gives CSARIPGRNIYEQYF.

In its sample, this clonotype was seen a few times. V and J are TRBV5-1 and TRBJ2-3, with D tentatively TRBD2 (7 bases). CDR3 length: 17 residues. Trimming removed 4 bases at V and 3 bases at J, with 21 bases between. The germline gives CDR1 SGHRS, CDR2 YFSETQ. DNA of the CDR3: TGCGCCAGCAGCCCCCGGGGGAGGGGGGGCAGGACAGATACGCAGTATTTT. The encoded protein is CASSPRGRGGRTDTQYF.

This clonotype was counted only a few times. This chain links TRBV7-2 with TRBJ2-7, with TRBD1 matching over 8 bases. The CDR3 loop spans 14 amino acids. CDR1 and CDR2 (germline): SGHTA, FQGNSA. J lost 3 bases, V lost 5 bases, and 6 bases had no gene match. The CDR3 nucleotides read TGTGCCAGCAGCCACCGGACAGGGAGCTACGAGCAGTACTTC. Residues: CASSHRTGSYEQYF.

This clonotype has at least ten counts. The gene calls are TRBV12-3 or TRBV12-4 and TRBJ2-2, with TRBD2 matching 11 bases. Losses at the gene ends were 8 bases for V and 4 bases for J; bases not matched to a gene: 12. The CDR3 runs 17 residues. Written as DNA, the CDR3 is TGTGCCAGCCATTTAGACCCCCTAGCGGGGGGCACCGGGGAGCTGTTTTTT. Its protein is CASHLDPLAGGTGELFF.

In its sample, this clonotype was seen a few times. V gene TRBV5-1 combines with J gene TRBJ2-7; 10 positions agree with TRBD2. The V segment lost 3 bases and the J segment 0 bases; nucleotides outside the gene matches: 3. CDR3 length: 15 residues. Germline V gene sequence: CDR1 SGHRS, CDR2 YFSETQ. The CDR3 nucleotides read TGCGCCAGCAGCTCCAGCGGGGGGGCCTCCTACGAGCAGTACTTC. It translates to CASSSSGGASYEQYF.

This clonotype was counted a few times. For the CDR3, the DNA is TGTGCCAGCAGCCGCCTGGGAGGAGCTGGCAATCAGCCCCAGCATTTT. It codes for CASSRLGGAGNQPQHF. The chain carries TRBV4-2 and TRBJ1-5; no reliable D call. V was shortened by 4 bases and J by 2 bases, with 15 bases between the two germline ends. The germline gives CDR1 LGHNA, CDR2 YNFKEQ. The CDR3 sequence is 16 residues long.

This clonotype was detected ten times or more. This chain connects TRBV9 to TRBJ2-3; D gene unclear. V was shortened by 1 base and J by 1 base, with 10 bases between the two germline ends. Germline V gives CDR1 SGDLS, CDR2 YYNGEE. The CDR3 is made up of 15 amino acids. CDR3 residues: CASSVRIGRTDTQYF. For the CDR3, the DNA is TGTGCCAGCAGCGTACGAATCGGGCGCACAGATACGCAGTATTTT.

This clonotype was found a few times. This CDR3 reads CASSLELQGLGDQPQHF. The CDR3, as DNA: TGTGCCAGCAGTTTAGAACTACAGGGGCTAGGCGATCAGCCCCAGCATTTT. V usage is TRBV12-3 or TRBV12-4 and J usage is TRBJ1-5, with TRBD1 matching over 7 bases. V dropped 1 base and J dropped 5; count of bases not matched to a gene: 11. The length of the CDR3 is 17 residues.

Many counts were recorded for this clonotype. The rearrangement uses TRBV9 and TRBJ2-1; 7 nucleotides agree with TRBD1. Germline CDR1 and CDR2: SGDLS and YYNGEE. V shed 3 bases and J 8 bases; nucleotides not matched to a gene: 14. The CDR3 totals 16 residues. This CDR3 is CASSEWTGFLDDEQFF. CDR3 DNA sequence: TGTGCCAGCAGCGAATGGACAGGTTTTTTGGATGATGAGCAGTTCTTC.

This clonotype was seen many times. The chain is built from TRBV24-1 and TRBJ2-2; D gene ambiguous. Between the trimmed V and J ends, which lost 5 bases and 3 bases, there was a span of 9 bases. The CDR3 is 14 residues long. Germline CDR1 and CDR2: KGHDR and SFDVKD. DNA of the CDR3: TGTGCCACCAGTGGCTGGGAAGACACCGGGGAGCTGTTTTTT. Its translation: CATSGWEDTGELFF.

The table lists this clonotype with a few counts. J is TRBJ1-5 and V is TRBV6-5; possible D gene TRBD1, 5 bases. Germline loops: CDR1 MNHEY, CDR2 SVGAGI. The CDR3 length is 13 residues. Trimming stripped 8 bases from V and 2 bases from J, with 10 bases between. The CDR3 DNA reads TGTGCCAGCGGGGGAGGCGGCAATCAGCCCCAGCATTTT. Amino acid sequence: CASGGGGNQPQHF.

Many counts were recorded for this clonotype. The J gene is TRBJ1-1, the V gene TRBV7-6; weak D call: TRBD1 (6 bases). The germline V and J ends were trimmed by 5 bases and 6 bases, with 19 bases remaining between them. The CDR3 consists of 15 residues. Germline CDR1 is SGHVS and CDR2 is FNYEAQ. CDR3 in amino acids: CASSENPGETAEAFF. The CDR3 nucleotides are TGTGCCAGCAGCGAAAACCCAGGGGAGACAGCTGAAGCTTTCTTT.

This clonotype was recorded many times. V is TRBV7-2 and J is TRBJ2-1, with no clear D. The V end lost 6 bases, the J end lost 9 bases, and 21 bases lay between the germline ends. The CDR3 is 15 residues long. CDR1 is SGHTA and CDR2 is FQGNSA in the germline V gene. The CDR3 sequence: CASRLPTRSFVEQFF. CDR3 bases: TGTGCCAGCAGGCTCCCGACACGGAGCTTTGTTGAGCAGTTCTTC. The full variable domain, completed using reference TRBV7-2 and TRBJ2-1, is GAGVSQSPSNKVTEKGKDVELRCDPISGHTALYWYRQSLGQGLEFLIYFQGNSAPDKSGLPSDRFSAERTGGSVSTLTIQRTQQEDSAVYLCASRLPTRSFVEQFFGPGTRLTVL.

The chain has TRBV4-1 and TRBJ2-7; D remains unclear. Germline CDR1 MGHRA, CDR2 YSYEKL. The ends were cut back, 1 base at V and 9 bases at J, with 10 bases in the middle. This CDR3 contains 12 residues. In DNA, the CDR3 is TGCGCCAGCAGCCAAGGGTCCGCCGCGCAGTACTTC. Protein sequence: CASSQGSAAQYF.

This clonotype was observed at least ten times. This chain joins TRBV20-1 and TRBJ2-7; 7 nucleotides agree with TRBD2. After removal of 0 bases from V and 2 bases from J, the junction contained 7 bases not matched to a gene. This CDR3 comprises 15 residues. Germline V CDR1 and CDR2: DFQATT, SNEGSKA (reference sequence). DNA of the CDR3: TGCAGTGCTAGAGATCGGCGGGGGATCGCCTACGAGCAGTACGTC. It yields the protein CSARDRRGIAYEQYV.

In its sample, this clonotype was seen many times. The rearrangement links TRBV25-1 to TRBJ2-3, with D tentatively TRBD2 (6 bases). CDR1 MGHDK and CDR2 SYGVNS come from the germline V gene. This CDR3 has 17 amino acids. Between the trimmed V and J ends, which lost 1 base and 8 bases, there was a span of 22 bases. For the CDR3, the DNA is TGTGCCAGCAGTGAATGGGCAGCGGGCGGACTCTCGGGTACGCAGTATTTT. Amino acids: CASSEWAAGGLSGTQYF.

This clonotype was detected ten times or more. The chain combines TRBV4-3 with TRBJ1-2; the match to TRBD1 covers 8 bases. CDR3 length equals 16 residues. The germline CDR1 and CDR2 sequences are LGHNA and YSLEER. V dropped 0 bases and J dropped 4; count of bases not matched to a gene: 7. The CDR3 nucleotides read TGCGCCAGCAGCCAAGATCACGGACAGGGTGCCTATGGCTACACCTTC. Its protein product is CASSQDHGQGAYGYTF.

This chain uses TRBV4-2 with TRBJ1-4; no reliable D call. This CDR3 contains 16 residues. Looked up from germline, CDR1 is LGHNA and CDR2 is YNFKEQ. The ends were cut back, 0 bases at V and 0 bases at J, with 8 bases in the middle. CDR3 in DNA: TGTGCCAGCAGCCAAGATTTTCAAGCAACTAATGAAAAACTGTTTTTT. Its protein is CASSQDFQATNEKLFF.

This clonotype was counted ten times or more. J is TRBJ1-1 and V is TRBV7-8; 9 nucleotides agree with TRBD1. There are 16 residues in the CDR3. Trimming cost V 1 base and J 7 bases; bases outside gene matches: 10. Germline V lookup: CDR1 SGHVS, CDR2 FQNEAQ. Here the CDR3 reads CASSLGWSQGASEAFF. The CDR3 DNA is TGTGCCAGCAGCTTAGGTTGGTCACAGGGGGCAAGTGAAGCTTTCTTT.

The chain combines TRBV20-1 with TRBJ2-7; maybe TRBD2 (6 bases). Trimming cost V 4 bases and J 4 bases, with 17 bases left between them. The CDR3 has 14 amino acids. Germline V gene lookup returns CDR1 DFQATT and CDR2 SNEGSKA (reference sequence). The CDR3 is CSATRRGFGYEQYV. As DNA, the CDR3 is TGCAGTGCTACCCGCCGGGGGTTTGGGTACGAGCAGTACGTC.

This clonotype was counted ten times or more. V usage is TRBV11-2 and J usage is TRBJ2-2; D is uncertain. Trimming removed 6 bases at V and 3 bases at J, with 8 bases between. Germline assignment: CDR1 SGHAT and CDR2 FQNNGV. The CDR3 runs to 13 residues. The CDR3 reads CASSSSYTGELFF. DNA of the CDR3: TGTGCCAGCAGTTCCTCCTACACCGGGGAGCTGTTTTTT.

The chain recombines TRBV11-1 with TRBJ2-1; 8 nucleotides agree with TRBD1. This CDR3 spans 20 amino acids. With 4 bases clipped from V and 0 bases from J, the junction kept 17 bases outside the gene matches. CDR1 SGHAT and CDR2 FQDESV come from the germline V gene (reference sequence). The CDR3: CASSSPQRPGTGGSYNEQFF. The CDR3 nucleotides are TGTGCCAGCAGCTCACCCCAAAGGCCCGGGACAGGTGGCTCCTACAATGAGCAGTTCTTC.